This T cell receptor beta chain emerged from a study of OX40 agonist ivuxolimab in advanced cancers. About the study: Every patient in dose escalation had hepatocellular carcinoma, melanoma, renal cell or head and neck cancer.

The V gene's germline CDR1 is MNHEY and CDR2 SMNVEV (reference sequence). The CDR3 is made up of 17 amino acids. Trimming pared 2 bases from V and 0 bases from J, leaving 14 bases between. Generated by immunoSEQ multiplex PCR, the TCRdb table keeps only in-frame clones and is missing some. The sample yields some 72,000 clones, 85% to 95% seen once. The source material was CD4+ or CD8+ T cells sorted from blood, sampled in a trial of the OX40 agonist ivuxolimab. J is TRBJ1-5 and V is TRBV27; no reliable D call. The sequence was obtained from an adult with an advanced solid tumor such as melanoma, head and neck, liver or kidney cancer. The CDR3: CASSLLSGPYSNQPQHF. Here the CDR3 DNA reads TGTGCCAGCAGTTTACTCTCGGGCCCTTATAGCAATCAGCCCCAGCATTTT.